One sample yielded the 17 T cell receptor beta chains listed below, sequenced in a study of T cells in Graves' hyperthyroidism and ophthalmopathy. The TCR beta CDR3 regions underwent amplification using RNA transcripts as the source. A set of HTBI primers served as the primers for a first-round RT-PCR of the TCR CDR3. TCRdb ran MiXCR on the multiplex PCR reads and lists one entry per CDR3 protein. The table includes hundreds of thousands of distinct CDR3 sequences, around a sixth detected once. Sequenced sample: blood. These TCRs come from a woman aged 45 to 65 with Graves' hyperthyroidism that later progressed to Graves' ophthalmopathy.

This clonotype showed up many times. This sequence joins TRBV24-1 and TRBJ1-1; the match to TRBD1 covers 8 bases. Looked up from germline, CDR1 is KGHDR and CDR2 is SFDVKD. V shed 3 bases and J 5 bases; nucleotides not matched to a gene: 13. The CDR3 contains 17 residues. CDR3 loop: CATSDRPRQGKGTEAFF. The CDR3 DNA follows: TGTGCCACCAGTGATCGACCTAGACAGGGGAAAGGGACTGAAGCTTTCTTT.

Details on this clonotype: This may stem from a read error, because a much larger clone lies one nucleotide away. The chain employs TRBV3-1 and TRBJ2-7, with a tentative D call TRBD2 (6 bases). This CDR3 region has 17 residues. From germline, CDR1 is LGHDT and CDR2 YNNKEL (reference sequence). This CDR3 is CAGSQDPVGGISYEQYF. For the CDR3, the DNA is TGTGCCGGCAGCCAAGATCCGGTCGGAGGGATCTCCTACGAGCAGTACTTC.

This clonotype was observed a handful of times. The rearrangement links TRBV20-1 to TRBJ1-2; 10 bases agree with TRBD1. The CDR3 has 15 residues. After removal of 1 base from V and 1 base from J, the junction contained 3 bases not matched to a gene. CDR1 is DFQATT, CDR2 SNEGSKA, per germline (reference sequence). The CDR3 loop is CSARVGTGVNYGYTF. The CDR3 region has the DNA TGCAGTGCTAGAGTGGGGACAGGGGTTAACTATGGCTACACCTTC.

This chain links TRBV6-5 with TRBJ1-2; possibly TRBD1 for D (5 bases). Trimming removed 2 bases from V and 3 bases from J, with 22 bases in between. Germline V lookup: CDR1 MNHEY, CDR2 SVGAGI. This CDR3 has 18 amino acids. In DNA, the CDR3 is TGTGCCAGCAGTTACCGGGCCATCCCGGGCAGGGCGTACTATGGCTACACCTTC. This translates into CASSYRAIPGRAYYGYTF.

The V gene is TRBV2, the J gene TRBJ1-6; 10 positions agree with TRBD1. CDR3 length equals 15 residues. Germline CDR1 is SNHLY and CDR2 is FYNNEI. V lost 6 bases and J lost 5; bases outside the gene matches: 4. This chain's CDR3 is CASSRTGGNNSPLHF. The CDR3 bases are TGTGCCAGCAGCCGGACAGGGGGGAATAATTCACCCCTCCACTTT.

The chain links TRBV5-1 to TRBJ1-1; no clear D gene. The CDR3 runs 16 residues. CDR1 and CDR2 from the germline V gene are SGHRS and YFSETQ. Trimming cost V 1 base and J 0 bases, with 13 bases left between them. CDR3 residues: CASSLREAHMNTEAFF. The CDR3 DNA is TGCGCCAGCAGCTTGAGAGAGGCACATATGAACACTGAAGCTTTCTTT.

The chain is built from TRBV18 and TRBJ1-5, with 9 bases aligning to TRBD1. J gave up 7 bases and V 3 bases, and 7 bases lay outside the gene matches. The germline gives CDR1 KGHSH, CDR2 LQKENI. There are 15 residues in the CDR3. The CDR3 reads CASSPSTGGHQPQHF. In DNA, the CDR3 is TGTGCCAGCTCACCTTCGACAGGGGGGCACCAGCCCCAGCATTTT.

This chain uses TRBV7-9 with TRBJ1-1; TRBD1 is a possible D gene (5 bases). The CDR3 contains 15 residues. CDR1 and CDR2 from the germline V gene are SEHNR and FQNEAQ (reference sequence). V dropped 3 bases and J dropped 3 bases, with 14 bases sitting between them. The CDR3, as DNA: TGTGCCAGCAGCTTCGGGGACGGGAGGGACACTGAAGCTTTCTTT. It yields the protein CASSFGDGRDTEAFF.

This clonotype was counted between two and nine times. The chain carries TRBV27 and TRBJ1-6; perhaps TRBD1 as D (5 bases). Trimming pared 5 bases from V and 14 bases from J, leaving 22 bases between. Per germline, CDR1 MNHEY and CDR2 SMNVEV (reference sequence). This CDR3 contains 15 residues. The CDR3 here is CASSPRDRRGPTLHF. CDR3 sequence (DNA): TGTGCCAGCAGTCCTAGGGACCGCCGGGGACCGACCCTCCACTTT.

This clonotype was counted many times. The J gene is TRBJ2-7, the V gene TRBV12-3 or TRBV12-4, with 10 bases aligning to TRBD1. The CDR3 runs 16 residues. V was clipped by 5 bases and J by 1 base; unmatched bases: 8. Here the CDR3 reads CASSDGTGELSYEQYF. The CDR3 nucleotides are TGTGCCAGCAGTGATGGGACAGGGGAGTTGTCCTACGAGCAGTACTTC.

V gene TRBV14 combines with J gene TRBJ1-1; D is possibly TRBD1 (5 bases). This CDR3 region has 11 residues. From germline, CDR1 is SGHDN and CDR2 FVKESK. Trimming stripped 4 bases from V and 12 bases from J, with 12 bases between. For the CDR3, the DNA is TGTGCCAGCAGCCGGATAGGGACCCCTTTCTTT. It codes for CASSRIGTPFF.

This clonotype was found a few times. The chain carries TRBV20-1 and TRBJ1-3; the D gene is possibly TRBD1 (6 bases). Germline lookup yields CDR1 DFQATT and CDR2 SNEGSKA (reference sequence). The CDR3 is 15 amino acids. The V gene lost 6 bases and the J gene lost 0 bases, with 15 bases spanning the gap. Here the CDR3 DNA reads TGCAGTGCGGGAGGGACACCCGGCTCTGGAAACACCATATATTTT. Translating it yields CSAGGTPGSGNTIYF.

This clonotype was observed many times. The V call is TRBV3-1, the J call TRBJ2-3; 9 bases match TRBD2. The CDR3 consists of 16 residues. Per germline, CDR1 LGHDT and CDR2 YNNKEL (reference sequence). V was pared by 3 bases and J by 4 bases, with 8 bases of the junction left unmatched. CDR3 sequence reads: CASSHRLADGADTQYF. As DNA, the CDR3 is TGTGCCAGCAGCCATCGACTAGCGGACGGCGCAGATACGCAGTATTTT.

In this sample, this clonotype turned up many times. The chain uses TRBV9 and TRBJ1-3, with D unclear. The CDR3 length is 17 residues. Germline CDR1 and CDR2: SGDLS and YYNGEE. V was trimmed by 0 bases and J by 0 bases, leaving 13 bases between them. The CDR3 loop reads CASSVDFRGSSGNTIYF. As DNA, the CDR3 is TGTGCCAGCAGCGTAGATTTTCGTGGAAGCTCTGGAAACACCATATATTTT.

The rearrangement joins TRBV6-1 to TRBJ2-1, with D perhaps TRBD1 (5 bases). The CDR3 sequence is 15 residues long. Germline V gene lookup returns CDR1 MNHNS and CDR2 SASEGT. Trimming took 2 bases from V and 2 from J, leaving 10 bases between them. The CDR3, as DNA: TGTGCCAGCAGTGAAAACAGGAGCCCCTACAATGAGCAGTTCTTC. Translation gives CASSENRSPYNEQFF.

This sequence joins TRBV5-8 and TRBJ2-1; 8 bases map to TRBD2. The CDR3 contains 18 residues. J gave up 2 bases and V 0 bases, and 10 bases lay outside the gene matches. Looked up from germline, CDR1 is SGHTS and CDR2 is YDEGEE. Written as DNA, the CDR3 is TGTGCCAGCAGCTTGGCGGGTAGCGGGACCAACACCTACAATGAGCAGTTCTTC. Encoded protein: CASSLAGSGTNTYNEQFF.

This clonotype showed up many times. The chain combines TRBV20-1 with TRBJ1-1; 7 bases align to TRBD1. With V trimmed by 3 bases and J by 5 bases, 9 bases remained unmatched. The CDR3 has 14 residues. The germline V gene has CDR1 DFQATT and CDR2 SNEGSKA (reference sequence). DNA for the CDR3: TGCAGTGCTAGTCCCAGGGGGGGAAGGACTGAAGCTTTCTTT. Protein sequence: CSASPRGGRTEAFF.